The 2 T cell receptor beta chains presented below share a single source sample, sequenced in a study of cytomegalovirus exposure and HLA in healthy donors. It was with 60 Vbeta and 13 Jbeta primers that the PCR ran. Assay: immunoSEQ multiplex PCR; the TCRdb copy retains only in-frame clones and omits some. The sample lists roughly 43,000 clones, roughly 77% seen once, with about 1.5% in the top ten. Sequenced: PBMCs. The source of these receptors is a man aged 25 to 40 in good health and CMV-seronegative.

A single count supports this clone. J is TRBJ2-2 and V is TRBV4-1; TRBD1 is a possible D gene (6 bases). Germline values: CDR1 MGHRA, CDR2 YSYEKL. The CDR3 consists of 16 residues. Between the trimmed V and J ends, which lost 4 bases and 2 bases, there was a span of 14 bases. CDR3 DNA: TGCGCCAGCAGCCCTCCCGGGACACATAACACCGGGGAGCTGTTTTTT. It codes for CASSPPGTHNTGELFF.

This clone was seen just once. This sequence joins TRBV7-9 and TRBJ2-7; 9 bases align to TRBD1. J was trimmed by 4 bases and V by 2 bases; bases with no gene match: 6. The CDR3 has 15 residues. Germline V gene data show CDR1 as SEHNR and CDR2 as FQNEAQ (reference sequence). The CDR3 DNA reads TGTGCCAGCAGCTTATTCGGACAGGGGTTATACGAGCAGTACTTC. The encoded protein is CASSLFGQGLYEQYF.